This T cell receptor (beta chain) was captured in a study of breast tumors, draining lymph nodes, adjacent tissues. General observations from the study: Compared with lymph nodes, tumors were less diverse; compared with nontumor tissue, more. Data fit most tumor T cells coming from lymph node, expanding in tumor.

MiXCR, applied by TCRdb to the multiplex PCR reads, yields one record per CDR3 protein. This table holds around 190,000 distinct CDR3 sequences, roughly 30% found once. The lymph nodes were axillary draining lymph nodes from breast cancer patients. From germline, CDR1 is DFQATT and CDR2 SNEGSKA (reference sequence). The CDR3 runs 16 residues. V dropped 4 bases and J dropped 0; count of bases not matched to a gene: 11. This clonotype was observed a few times. What it binds is not known. A much bigger clone sits one base away, suggesting this may be a read error. This chain joins TRBV20-1 and TRBJ2-7; 8 nucleotides match TRBD1. The clonotype comes from a female donor with breast cancer. Some clones in this sample may be carry-over from other donors' samples. The sequenced material came from axillary lymph node tissue. The CDR3 DNA reads TGCAGTGCTACGGACAGGGAAGGGGTGACCTCCTACGAGCAGTACTTC. It codes for CSATDREGVTSYEQYF.